This TCR beta chain was recovered during a study of human T cells and chemical hapten exposure. The overall study: Variability of per-sample TCR yields stemmed mainly from small differences in pooled library volume. Findings and limits, study-wide: Correlating positively with patch test score were the PT1 expanded TCR counts.

Time point specified: patch test 1, 2 weeks after DPC sensitization. Treatment defined: therapeutic diphenylcyclopropenone sensitization with weekly scalp DPC. In the library, unique molecular identifiers were attached to individual cDNA molecules. In the authors' methods: Samples contained a median of roughly 99,000 TCRs, with a range of about 20,000 to 750,000. TCRdb fed the RACE reads into MiXCR, producing one record per CDR3 protein. V and J calls and clone size were set by TCRdb, not the authors. The table lists some 120,000 distinct CDR3 sequences, 9% to 13% of them singletons. Germline V gene data show CDR1 as SGDLS and CDR2 as YYNGEE. This CDR3 comprises 19 residues. V shed 3 bases and J 0 bases; nucleotides not matched to a gene: 13. On this clonotype itself: Its antigen remains unidentified.

This receptor was obtained from a woman in her forties or fifties with alopecia areata. Some clones in this sample may be carry-over from other donors' samples. V is TRBV9 and J is TRBJ2-3; 10 positions agree with TRBD2. Sequencing used whole blood, obtained in connection with sensitization to the hapten diphenylcyclopropenone (DPC). CDR3 protein: CASSEASGLADPSTDTQYF. In nucleotides, the CDR3 is TGTGCCAGCAGCGAAGCGTCCGGACTAGCGGACCCTAGCACAGATACGCAGTATTTT.